The source of this T cell receptor beta chain is a study of cytomegalovirus exposure and HLA in healthy donors. Study-wide results and limits: Exclusion applied to some V segments, including TRBV6-2 and TRBV6-3, as they were indistinguishable.

Remarks on this clone: What it binds is not known.

The PCR contained 60 Vbeta and 13 Jbeta primers. Clones were sequenced by immunoSEQ multiplex PCR, and TCRdb holds only the in-frame ones, with some missing. The table records around 120,000 clones, 15% of them present only once. The V gene end was trimmed by 2 bases and the J gene end by 0 bases; junction bases not matched to a gene: 9. The length of the CDR3 is 18 residues. CDR1 is LNHDA and CDR2 is SQIVND in the germline V gene (reference sequence). Healthy bone marrow donors formed the donor group. Material: PBMCs. This TCR was sampled from a woman younger than 30 in good health and CMV-seronegative. V gene TRBV19 combines with J gene TRBJ1-5, with TRBD1 matching 8 bases. This CDR3 is CASSIQGALSISNQPQHF. The CDR3 DNA reads TGTGCCAGTAGTATACAGGGGGCTCTTTCGATTAGCAATCAGCCCCAGCATTTT.